One sample yielded the 17 T cell receptor beta chains listed below, sequenced in a study of response to subunit inactivated influenza vaccine. In TCRdb, the RT-PCR reads were re-called with MiXCR into one record per CDR3 protein. The sample lists about 780,000 distinct CDR3 sequences, approximately 18% seen once, with approximately 10% in the top ten. The sample consisted of PBMCs from blood, taken 5 days after vaccination. The receptors stem from a man aged 50 or older who received an inactivated influenza vaccine.

This clonotype was found many times. V is TRBV12-3 or TRBV12-4 and J is TRBJ2-2; 8 positions match TRBD2. CDR3 length: 15 residues. Trimming at V came to 3 bases and at J to 4 bases, leaving 4 bases not matched to a gene. The CDR3 region is CASSFQAGVTGELFF. The CDR3 DNA sequence: TGTGCCAGCAGTTTTCAAGCGGGAGTCACCGGGGAGCTGTTTTTT.

This clonotype was seen more than once but under ten times. This chain joins TRBV20-1 and TRBJ2-5; 12 bases map to TRBD1. The CDR3 contains 14 residues. V gave up 5 bases and J gave up 7 bases; unmatched junction bases: 8. CDR1 DFQATT and CDR2 SNEGSKA come from the germline V gene (reference sequence). CDR3 in amino acids: CSAVWDRGRRTQYF. The CDR3 DNA sequence: TGCAGTGCTGTTTGGGACAGGGGGCGGCGGACCCAGTACTTC.

There are a few counts of this clonotype. The chain joins TRBV25-1 to TRBJ2-1, with 9 bases identical to TRBD2. The germline CDR1 and CDR2 sequences are MGHDK and SYGVNS. With V trimmed by 4 bases and J by 5 bases, 0 bases remained unmatched. This CDR3 region has 13 residues. The chain's CDR3 is CASSGLADNEQFF. Here the CDR3 DNA reads TGTGCCAGCAGTGGACTAGCGGACAATGAGCAGTTCTTC.

This clonotype was picked up many times. A read error may produce the germline difference seen at one junction end. The chain uses TRBV5-1 and TRBJ2-3; TRBD1 aligns across 7 bases. Looked up from germline, CDR1 is SGHRS and CDR2 is YFSETQ. The CDR3 has 14 amino acids. The CDR3 coding sequence is TGTGCCAGCAGCCCAGGACAGGGCACAGATACGCAGTATTTT. Its protein product is CASSPGQGTDTQYF.

This clonotype has just a few counts. The chain couples TRBV6-5 to TRBJ2-1; no clear D gene. From germline, CDR1 is MNHEY and CDR2 SVGAGI. Trimming took off 0 bases at V and 6 bases at J, with 15 bases between the two ends. The CDR3 length is 16 residues. The CDR3 loop reads CASSYSIVAEANEQFF. DNA for the CDR3: TGTGCCAGCAGTTACTCGATAGTAGCTGAGGCCAATGAGCAGTTCTTC.

The rearrangement uses TRBV7-9 and TRBJ2-3, with 8 nucleotides matching TRBD1. CDR1 and CDR2 from the germline V gene are SEHNR and FQNEAQ (reference sequence). The CDR3 length is 16 residues. With V trimmed by 5 bases and J by 3 bases, 10 bases remained unmatched. The CDR3 loop is CASSPRTGFVTDTQYF. The CDR3 nucleotides read TGTGCCAGCAGCCCGAGGACAGGGTTCGTGACAGATACGCAGTATTTT.

J is TRBJ2-2 and V is TRBV10-3; no firm D call. With 6 bases removed from V and 6 bases from J, the gap between germline ends came to 11 bases. Germline CDR1 reads ENHRY; CDR2 reads SYGVKD. The CDR3 is 13 residues long. CDR3 sequence reads: CAIRPATAGELFF. CDR3 nucleotide sequence: TGTGCCATCAGGCCTGCTACGGCCGGGGAGCTGTTTTTT.

This clonotype was counted many times. The chain employs TRBV12-3 or TRBV12-4 and TRBJ2-3, with D perhaps matching TRBD1 or TRBD2 (5 bases each). This CDR3 contains 14 residues. V shed 1 base and J shed 2 bases, with 7 bases lying between them. CDR3 DNA: TGTGCCAGCAGTTTAGGAGGGGTCACAGATACGCAGTATTTT. Its protein product is CASSLGGVTDTQYF.

Here the CDR3 reads CASSLSSGSDTGELFF. DNA for the CDR3: TGTGCCAGCAGCTTAAGTAGCGGGAGTGACACCGGGGAGCTGTTTTTT. The chain joins TRBV7-3 to TRBJ2-2, with 9 bases identical to TRBD2. The CDR3 is 16 residues long. Germline CDR1 is SGHTA and CDR2 is FQGTGA. The V segment lost 1 base and the J segment 3 bases; nucleotides outside the gene matches: 3.

This clonotype was detected only a few times. The chain links TRBV20-1 to TRBJ2-2; D may be TRBD1 or TRBD2 (5 bases each). The CDR3 consists of 16 residues. Looked up from germline, CDR1 is DFQATT and CDR2 is SNEGSKA (reference sequence). Trimming cost V 2 bases and J 4 bases, with 17 bases left between them. CDR3 amino acids: CSARSPGRKGTGELFF. Written as DNA, the CDR3 is TGCAGTGCTAGATCTCCGGGACGGAAGGGCACCGGGGAGCTGTTTTTT.

The chain carries TRBV10-3 and TRBJ2-1; 7 bases agree with TRBD1. Germline values: CDR1 ENHRY, CDR2 SYGVKD. This CDR3 contains 16 residues. J was trimmed by 0 bases and V by 7 bases; bases with no gene match: 9. The CDR3 nucleotides are TGTGCCATCAACCCGACAGGGCGGGTCTCCTACAATGAGCAGTTCTTC. It is translated as CAINPTGRVSYNEQFF.

The V call is TRBV13, the J call TRBJ2-1; 11 bases map to TRBD2. Germline trimming cut 3 bases from V and 4 bases from J; bases unmatched to any gene: 5. Germline lookup yields CDR1 PRHDT and CDR2 FYEKMQ (reference sequence). The CDR3 loop spans 16 amino acids. In nucleotides, the CDR3 is TGTGCCAGCAGCTTCCCCCGACTAGCGGGGTACAATGAGCAGTTCTTC. Its translation: CASSFPRLAGYNEQFF.

The chain has TRBV10-2 and TRBJ2-7; D is possibly TRBD2 (6 bases). The V gene lost 2 bases and the J gene lost 3 bases, with 14 bases spanning the gap. The CDR3 spans 15 residues. The germline V gene has CDR1 WSHSY and CDR2 SAAADI. The CDR3 coding sequence is TGCGCCAGCAGTGAGCCAAGGGACTTACGCTACGAGCAGTACTTC. This sequence encodes CASSEPRDLRYEQYF.

The chain is built from TRBV7-2 and TRBJ2-7, with D possibly matching TRBD1 (5 bases). Germline CDR1 reads SGHTA; CDR2 reads FQGNSA. This CDR3 comprises 14 residues. Trimming took off 1 base at V and 5 bases at J, with 12 bases between the two ends. The CDR3: CASSLGAGINEQYF. In nucleotides, the CDR3 is TGTGCCAGCAGCTTAGGGGCAGGGATCAACGAGCAGTACTTC.

This clonotype was observed many times. The gene calls are TRBV12-3 or TRBV12-4 and TRBJ2-3; tentative D call: TRBD1 (5 bases). V was clipped by 7 bases and J by 2 bases, with 16 bases between them. The CDR3 extends over 15 amino acids. The CDR3 DNA follows: TGTGCCAGCAATGTTATAGGGGCGAACACAGATACGCAGTATTTT. Amino acid sequence: CASNVIGANTDTQYF.

The rearrangement uses TRBV6-1 and TRBJ2-2; D not resolved. CDR3 length equals 14 residues. V was trimmed by 4 bases and J by 2 bases, leaving 8 bases between them. Germline V CDR1 and CDR2: MNHNS, SASEGT. The CDR3 DNA follows: TGTGCCAGCAGTGTTGCGGCTAACACCGGGGAGCTGTTTTTT. Translated, it gives CASSVAANTGELFF.

This clonotype appeared a few times. V and J are TRBV20-1 and TRBJ1-6; the match to TRBD1 covers 9 bases. The ends lost 1 base at V and 8 bases at J; junction bases unmatched: 3. The CDR3 spans 14 residues. Germline CDR1 DFQATT, CDR2 SNEGSKA (reference sequence). The CDR3 DNA follows: TGCAGTGCTAGAGTCGGGACAGGGCATTCACCCCTCCACTTT. Protein product: CSARVGTGHSPLHF.